The 18 T cell receptor beta chains given below trace back to one sample, sequenced in a study of T cell repertoires in cytomegalovirus infection (dated by TCRdb to between 2018 and 2020). Antigens for these TCRs are unknown. The treatment or condition label of this sample denotes: in vitro stimulation with specific CMV peptide epitopes to enrich CMV-specific T cells. Sequencer: Illumina HiSeq 1500. TCRdb reprocessed the public reads (quality trimming at Q25 with fastp, clone calling with MiXCR) and kept in-frame beta chains. Duplicate CDR3 protein sequences are folded into a single record with the most common DNA and genes. The sample table lists 200,000 to 250,000 distinct CDR3 sequences, approximately 40% of them with a count of one. Clones ranked in the top ten supply roughly three fifths of the sample. The material sequenced was CD8+ T cells from cultured PBMCs, taken from culture after CMV antigen stimulation. The receptors were sampled from a human donor in good health (CMV status not recorded). Some clones in this sample may be carry-over from other donors' samples.

This clonotype was seen more than once but under ten times. V and J are TRBV6-5 and TRBJ2-7, with 7 bases matching TRBD2. The CDR3 totals 15 residues. CDR1 and CDR2 (germline): MNHEY, SVGAGI. V shed 2 bases, J shed 4 bases, and the junction held 8 bases outside the gene matches. The CDR3 sequence is CASSYGRSSGYEQYF. CDR3 sequence (DNA): TGTGCCAGCAGTTACGGGAGGTCTAGCGGATACGAGCAGTACTTC.

This clonotype was detected once. The chain is built from TRBV12-3 or TRBV12-4 and TRBJ1-2; 8 bases match TRBD1. J was trimmed by 4 bases and V by 3 bases; bases with no gene match: 7. The CDR3 sequence is 15 residues long. The CDR3 sequence: CASSLDRANSYGYTF. The CDR3 nucleotides read TGTGCCAGCAGTTTGGACAGGGCCAACTCCTATGGCTACACCTTC.

The gene calls are TRBV12-3 or TRBV12-4 and TRBJ2-7; no clear D gene. Trimming cost V 3 bases and J 3 bases, with 9 bases left between them. This CDR3 spans 13 amino acids. CDR3 DNA: TGTGCCAGCAGTTTGGCAGTTTACTACGAGCAGTACTTC. As protein: CASSLAVYYEQYF.

V and J are TRBV11-2 and TRBJ2-7, with D hard to call. V gave up 5 bases and J gave up 2 bases, with 13 bases separating them. The CDR3 extends over 14 amino acids. CDR1 and CDR2 from the germline V gene are SGHAT and FQNNGV. The CDR3 nucleotides read TGTGCCAGCAGCCACCCCCTCTGGCCCTACGAGCAGTACTTC. Protein sequence: CASSHPLWPYEQYF.

This clonotype was seen more than once but under ten times. The chain combines TRBV2 with TRBJ2-5; TRBD2 aligns across 7 bases. The CDR3 totals 14 residues. Germline V lookup: CDR1 SNHLY, CDR2 FYNNEI. The V and J ends lost 6 bases and 5 bases, in that order; junction bases with no gene match: 9. CDR3 loop: CASSGSGMGETQYF. CDR3 DNA sequence: TGTGCCAGCAGCGGAAGCGGGATGGGGGAGACCCAGTACTTC.

This clonotype came up a few times. V gene TRBV11-1 combines with J gene TRBJ1-1; D unresolved. The V end was cut by 1 base, the J end by 7 bases, with 7 bases between. This CDR3 comprises 12 residues. Germline values: CDR1 SGHAT, CDR2 FQDESV (reference sequence). CDR3: CASSLDRSEAFF. The CDR3 DNA sequence: TGTGCCAGCAGCTTAGACCGCAGTGAAGCTTTCTTT.

The V call is TRBV10-3, the J call TRBJ2-7; 9 bases fit TRBD2. CDR1 ENHRY and CDR2 SYGVKD come from the germline V gene. V dropped 6 bases and J dropped 2; count of bases not matched to a gene: 5. The CDR3 spans 14 residues. CDR3 nucleotide sequence: TGTGCCATCAGACAGACTAGCGGACCCTACGAGCAGTACTTC. Translating gives CAIRQTSGPYEQYF.

The chain employs TRBV15 and TRBJ2-5; D is undetermined. CDR3 length: 15 amino acids. Per the germline V gene, CDR1 is LNHNV and CDR2 is YYDKDF (reference sequence). V shed 1 base and J shed 5 bases, with 14 bases lying between them. The CDR3 protein is CATSRVSIPGETQYF. CDR3 in DNA: TGTGCCACCAGCAGAGTCTCAATTCCTGGCGAGACCCAGTACTTC.

This chain joins TRBV7-2 and TRBJ2-1; no firm D call. Germline loops: CDR1 SGHTA, CDR2 FQGNSA. The CDR3 is 11 residues long. V lost 4 bases to trimming and J lost 12 bases, with 10 bases between them. The CDR3 region has the DNA TGTGCCAGCAGCTCCCCCGTGGGGCAGTTCTTC. Its translation: CASSSPVGQFF.

This clonotype was counted only a few times. The chain carries TRBV2 and TRBJ2-6, with 8 bases lining up with TRBD1. V was clipped by 4 bases and J by 0 bases; unmatched bases: 8. Germline V gives CDR1 SNHLY, CDR2 FYNNEI. This CDR3 is 18 amino acids long. This CDR3 reads CASSVFRTGTSGANVLTF. The CDR3 coding sequence is TGTGCCAGCAGTGTATTTCGGACAGGGACCTCTGGGGCCAACGTCCTGACTTTC.

The chain has TRBV6-2 or TRBV6-3 and TRBJ2-2, with a possible D match to TRBD2 (6 bases). Trimming took 8 bases from V and 8 from J, leaving 21 bases between them. The CDR3 spans 15 residues. Per germline, CDR1 MNHEY and CDR2 SVGEGT. This CDR3 reads CASWGGGAGKGELFF. In DNA form, the CDR3 reads TGTGCCAGCTGGGGCGGCGGGGCTGGGAAGGGGGAGCTGTTTTTT.

There are a few counts of this clonotype. The chain recombines TRBV6-6 with TRBJ1-1; a weak D match, TRBD1 (5 bases). Trimming pared 6 bases from V and 7 bases from J, leaving 18 bases between. The CDR3 runs 14 residues. Germline V gives CDR1 MNHNY, CDR2 SVGAGI (reference sequence). The CDR3 DNA reads as TGTGCCAGCAGACTAGACAGTCGAGGCTTTGAAGCTTTCTTT. It translates to CASRLDSRGFEAFF.

This chain links TRBV10-2 with TRBJ1-2; D unclear. This CDR3 comprises 12 residues. V was trimmed by 0 bases and J by 6 bases, leaving 5 bases between them. From germline, CDR1 is WSHSY and CDR2 SAAADI. CDR3 residues: CASSESWDGYTF. CDR3 bases: TGCGCCAGCAGTGAGTCCTGGGATGGCTACACCTTC.

The chain joins TRBV10-3 to TRBJ1-1, with unresolved D. V was pared by 10 bases and J by 1 base, with 7 bases between. CDR1 and CDR2 from the germline V gene are ENHRY and SYGVKD. CDR3 length equals 11 residues. In DNA form, the CDR3 reads TGTGCCACCAGGAAGAACACTGAAGCTTTCTTT. It translates to CATRKNTEAFF.

This clonotype was seen only a few times. The chain is built from TRBV7-8 and TRBJ1-6; 10 bases map to TRBD1. The CDR3 extends over 15 amino acids. Germline values: CDR1 SGHVS, CDR2 FQNEAQ. V shed 3 bases and J 10 bases; nucleotides not matched to a gene: 6. CDR3 in DNA: TGTGCCAGCAGCTTCGACAGGGGGCGGTTGTCACCCCTCCACTTT. Translation gives CASSFDRGRLSPLHF.

V gene TRBV6-2 or TRBV6-3 combines with J gene TRBJ2-7, with 7 bases that match TRBD2. The CDR3 runs to 13 residues. V was clipped by 5 bases and J by 7 bases; unmatched bases: 8. Germline V gene data show CDR1 as MNHEY and CDR2 as SVGEGT. CDR3 bases: TGTGCCAGCAGTGAGGGACCCGGGGGGGAGCAGTACTTC. Amino acids: CASSEGPGGEQYF.

The CDR3 sequence: CASSLPTGNPLIQYF. In DNA, the CDR3 is TGTGCCAGCAGCTTACCCACAGGGAATCCCCTGATCCAGTACTTC. The rearrangement links TRBV7-4 to TRBJ2-5, with D possibly matching TRBD1 (6 bases). The CDR3 has 15 residues. Trimming removed 2 bases at V and 10 bases at J, with 20 bases between. CDR1 and CDR2 (germline): SGHVT, SQSDAQ.

This chain links TRBV27 with TRBJ1-4; unclear D gene. The CDR3 has 16 residues. In germline, CDR1 is MNHEY, CDR2 SMNVEV (reference sequence). Trimming shortened V by 5 bases and J by 7 bases, and 20 bases separated the two germline ends. CDR3 residues: CASSPEAGPGIEKLFF. The CDR3 DNA reads TGTGCCAGCAGTCCCGAAGCCGGACCTGGTATTGAAAAACTGTTTTTT. The entire variable domain, with the rest obtained from reference TRBV27 and TRBJ1-4, is as follows: EAQVTQNPRYLITVTGKKLTVTCSQNMNHEYMSWYRQDPGLGLRQIYYSMNVEVTDKGDVPEGYKVSRKEKRNFPLILESPSPNQTSLYFCASSPEAGPGIEKLFFGSGTQLSVL.